One sample yielded the 15 T cell receptor beta chains listed below, sequenced in a study of spatial heterogeneity in lung cancer (dated by TCRdb to about 2019). According to the study, the label for this sample's time point signals: sample taken at primary tumor resection. Receptor amplification or capture employed 5' RACE. Sequenced using a NextSeq 500. In-frame beta chains were kept once TCRdb had trimmed the public reads at Q25 with fastp and called clones with MiXCR. Each CDR3 protein appears once, grouped with its most common genes and DNA. The sample contains approximately 21,000 distinct CDR3 sequences, about 6% of them found a single time. Clones ranked in the top ten supply under 13% of the sample. Study-level results and caveats: The tumor nonsynonymous mutation count correlated with the number of expanded intratumoral alpha and beta TCRs.

Their recognized antigens are unknown. Material: lung tumor tissue, obtained at surgery. The origin of the receptors is a male donor with early-stage non-small cell lung cancer.

To note about this clonotype: This may be a read error: a much more frequent sequence differs by one nucleotide. The gene calls are TRBV4-3 and TRBJ1-2; maybe TRBD1 (5 bases). CDR1 LGHNA and CDR2 YSLEER come from the germline V gene. The CDR3 consists of 15 residues. V lost 3 bases to trimming and J lost 8 bases, with 19 bases between them. The CDR3 loop reads CASSQVWATTDGYTF. The CDR3 region has the DNA TGCGCCAGCAGCCAGGTCTGGGCTACGACAGACGGCTACACCTTC.

The sample holds a few counts of this clonotype. The rearrangement uses TRBV20-1 and TRBJ1-2; 7 nucleotides align to TRBD1. The trim removed 3 bases at V and 2 bases at J, leaving 12 bases unmatched. The V gene's germline CDR1 is DFQATT and CDR2 SNEGSKA (reference sequence). This CDR3 contains 16 residues. CDR3 sequence (DNA): TGCAGTGCTAGCAGCAGTTTCAGGGGGGTAAACTATGGCTACACCTTC. Translating gives CSASSSFRGVNYGYTF.

This clonotype was found many times. The gene calls are TRBV7-2 and TRBJ1-1; D gene unclear. Trimming removed 3 bases at V and 4 bases at J, with 9 bases between. This CDR3 has 13 amino acids. CDR1 is SGHTA and CDR2 is FQGNSA in the germline V gene. The DNA of the CDR3 is TGTGCCAGCAGCTTGGGTATTGGCACTGAAGCTTTCTTT. It is translated as CASSLGIGTEAFF.

This clonotype is labeled medium-sized. V usage is TRBV28 and J usage is TRBJ2-6; perhaps TRBD1 as D (6 bases). In germline, CDR1 is MDHEN, CDR2 SYDVKM. Trimming removed 5 bases at V and 0 bases at J, with 14 bases between. CDR3 length equals 17 residues. CDR3 loop: CASSRRQAPSGANVLTF. CDR3 in DNA: TGTGCCAGCAGTCGGAGACAGGCCCCCTCTGGGGCCAACGTCCTGACTTTC.

This clonotype showed up many times. This chain uses TRBV20-1 with TRBJ1-4; D might be TRBD1 (5 bases). There are 13 residues in the CDR3. Germline CDR1 and CDR2: DFQATT and SNEGSKA (reference sequence). The CDR3 protein is CSPGGTTNEKLFF. The CDR3 DNA reads as TGCAGCCCCGGGGGGACAACTAATGAAAAACTGTTTTTT.

Notes on this clonotype: A much larger clone lies a single base off, so this may be a read error. V gene TRBV6-1 combines with J gene TRBJ1-6, with 10 bases identical to TRBD1. CDR1 is MNHNS and CDR2 is SASEGT in the germline V gene. The CDR3 spans 12 residues. CDR3 loop: CTTGTGVSPLHF. The DNA for the CDR3 is TGTACCACTGGGACAGGGGTTTCACCCCTCCACTTT.

In this sample, this clonotype turned up many times. V is TRBV28 and J is TRBJ2-7; either TRBD1 or TRBD2 may fit D (5 bases each). From germline, CDR1 is MDHEN and CDR2 SYDVKM. Deletions cut 8 bases from V and 0 bases from J, with 14 bases between. The CDR3 is 14 amino acids. In DNA form, the CDR3 reads TGTGCCAGCTCTGGGACGACCCCCTCCTACGAGCAGTACTTC. Translating it yields CASSGTTPSYEQYF.

This clonotype was observed many times. V usage is TRBV5-4 and J usage is TRBJ2-2, with a weak D call TRBD1 (5 bases). The CDR3 consists of 15 residues. Trimming stripped 4 bases from V and 2 bases from J, with 12 bases between. Germline V CDR1 and CDR2: SGHNT, YYREEE (reference sequence). The CDR3 spells CASSQIQGNTGELFF. The CDR3 DNA is TGTGCCAGCAGCCAAATTCAGGGAAACACCGGGGAGCTGTTTTTT.

Within the sample, this clonotype is medium-sized. This chain uses TRBV12-3 or TRBV12-4 with TRBJ2-2; no clear D. V lost 5 bases and J lost 5, with 6 bases in between. The CDR3 is 12 residues long. This CDR3 is CASSPNTGELFF. CDR3 bases: TGTGCCAGCAGTCCCAATACCGGGGAGCTGTTTTTT.

This clonotype was counted at least ten times. The chain combines TRBV11-2 with TRBJ2-7; TRBD2 agrees at 7 bases. The length of the CDR3 is 13 residues. Trimming at V came to 3 bases and at J to 3 bases, leaving 2 bases not matched to a gene. Looked up from germline, CDR1 is SGHAT and CDR2 is FQNNGV. The CDR3 nucleotides read TGTGCCAGCAGCTTGGGAGGGTTCTACGAGCAGTACTTC. This gives the protein CASSLGGFYEQYF.

The table lists this clonotype with a few counts. The chain recombines TRBV7-6 with TRBJ2-2; D is perhaps TRBD1 (6 bases). The CDR3 extends over 17 amino acids. Germline-derived CDR1 and CDR2 are SGHVS and FNYEAQ. The ends were cut back, 5 bases at V and 1 base at J, with 17 bases in the middle. The CDR3 DNA follows: TGTGCCAGCAGCCGCCTTCCAGGGACACAGAACACCGGGGAGCTGTTTTTT. Its protein is CASSRLPGTQNTGELFF.

The V and J genes are TRBV5-1 and TRBJ2-7, with no clear D. CDR3 length: 13 amino acids. Germline assignment: CDR1 SGHRS and CDR2 YFSETQ. Trimming shortened V by 3 bases and J by 3 bases, and 10 bases separated the two germline ends. CDR3 sequence reads: CASSWGYDYEQYF. CDR3 DNA sequence: TGCGCCAGCAGCTGGGGTTATGACTACGAGCAGTACTTC.

This clonotype was picked up many times. The J gene is TRBJ2-2, the V gene TRBV2, with 7 bases lining up with TRBD2. Per the germline V gene, CDR1 is SNHLY and CDR2 is FYNNEI. Unmatched junction bases numbered 13, after V lost 9 bases and J lost 6 bases. This CDR3 contains 15 residues. Here the CDR3 reads CASTVRRETAGELFF. The DNA for the CDR3 is TGTGCCAGTACAGTGCGGCGGGAGACCGCCGGGGAGCTGTTTTTT.

This clonotype has a count of ten or more. The chain links TRBV6-2 or TRBV6-3 to TRBJ1-2; 7 bases fit TRBD1. The CDR3 runs 14 residues. The germline V gene encodes CDR1 MNHEY and CDR2 SVGEGT. Unmatched junction bases numbered 9, after V lost 7 bases and J lost 4 bases. CDR3 in DNA: TGTGCCAGCAACCAGGTTTGGACAGGCTATGGCTACACCTTC. This encodes CASNQVWTGYGYTF.

The chain joins TRBV30 to TRBJ2-7; TRBD2 is a possible D gene (6 bases). The CDR3 covers 14 residues. The V and J ends lost 7 bases and 6 bases respectively, with 22 bases between them. Germline V gives CDR1 GTSNPN, CDR2 SVGIG (reference sequence). Written as DNA, the CDR3 is TGTGCCTTATTAGGCCCGGGGGAATGGGGCGAGCAGTACTTC. Its protein product is CALLGPGEWGEQYF. Together with reference TRBV30 and TRBJ2-7, the CDR3 gives the full variable domain: SQTIHQWPATLVQPVGSPLSLECTVEGTSNPNLYWYRQAAGRGLQLLFYSVGIGQISSEVPQNLSASRPQDRQFILSSKKLLLSDSGFYLCALLGPGEWGEQYFGPGTRLTVT.